Reported below is one T cell receptor (beta chain). It has no known antigen specificity. Base qualities are not provided; no much larger clone lies one nucleotide away. The protocol used for the library was 5' RACE. Instrument on record: Illumina HiSeq 2500. A second PCR of about 7 to 12 cycles was performed with a sample-barcoded 5' primer and a J-beta primer mix. A template-switch 5' adaptor carrying 12 random nucleotides introduced a unique molecular identifier onto each TCR beta cDNA molecule. At least 2.5 million CDR3-containing paired-end reads were obtained from each sample. First-strand cDNA was synthesized from all RNA with the Mint cDNA synthesis kit, primed by a TRBC-specific oligonucleotide. All cDNA was treated with uracil-DNA glycosylase and then went through a first 18-cycle PCR with the universal primers M1SS and BC2_uni_R. In the authors' own workflow: Normalization of each sample was performed by random selection of 1 million high-quality reads, each carrying a distinct molecular identifier. Reads with shared molecular identifiers were discarded instead of being binned into consensus sequences. MiTCR, with a Q25 quality threshold and the strictest error-elimination algorithm, was used for CDR3 identification, clonotype clustering and error correction. Lower-bound total TCR beta diversity was estimated with a nonparametric unseen species model using Euler transformation. TCRdb reworked the public reads: Q25 trimming with fastp, MiXCR clone assembly, productive beta chains retained. CDR3 protein sequences are deduplicated, and each keeps its most common genes and DNA. The V and J calls were determined by TCRdb, not by the authors. The sample has 600,000 to 850,000 distinct CDR3 sequences on record, around a quarter of them singletons. Together, the top ten hold roughly a tenth of the sample.

The data belong to a study of blood T cells in healthy people across ages (dated by TCRdb to between 2014 and 2016). Background on the whole study: In model experiments, template switching captured roughly one uniquely barcoded TCR beta cDNA molecule for every two T cells. Using deep sequencing normalized with unique cDNA molecular identifiers, the study measured how TCR beta repertoire diversity changes with age. Four age groups were formed from the donors: young (average approximately 16 years), middle-aged (around 41), aged (62) and long-lived (roughly 81). The study analyzed two additional independent replicas of 1 million unique cDNA reads from the same blood draw for two donors, one aged 18 to 30 and one aged 80 or older. Study-wide conclusions, independent of this receptor: Donor CMV infection status was unknown, potentially confounding age-related changes in expanded clonotypes. Estimates of total diversity based on one million sequenced T cells were considered lower bounds and underestimates. Compared with the aged group, the long-lived group had more naive CD4+ T cells, fewer expanded clones and increased TCR diversity, suggesting age selection. Observed TCR beta diversity per million T cells fell roughly linearly with age, and a significant reduction was already apparent by age about 43. Because profiling used bulk unsorted PBMCs, naive and antigen-experienced compartments could not be compared conclusively. There was a strong correlation between observed TCR beta diversity and the percentage of naive T cells measured by flow cytometry.

Per the germline V gene (reference sequence), DFQATT is the CDR1 and SNEGSKA is the CDR2. V drops 4 bases and J drops 2 bases, leaving 16 bases in between. The CDR3 runs 15 residues from the cysteine to the phenylalanine. Solely the CDR3 DNA is kept, with 45 bases framed from the first base. Systemically healthy Caucasian individuals from Russia, about 38 in total and aged 6 to 90 years, were included as donors. Roughly 11 milliliters of peripheral blood were drawn from each donor into EDTA-treated Vacutainer tubes. Ficoll-Paque density-gradient centrifugation was used to isolate PBMCs, with at least 6.5 million per sample. Total RNA, at least 6 micrograms per sample, was extracted from PBMCs with Trizol reagent. Naive CD45RAhigh/CD27high T cell percentages were measured by flow cytometry on a PBMC aliquot from every donor. The same sample was also used in a study of T cells of mothers and their children. From that second study: The donors were nine systemically healthy Caucasian individuals, made up of three mothers and their six children. cDNA synthesis consumed the entire amount of extracted RNA, loaded at around 1.5 ug RNA in each 15 ul reaction. In the second PCR, the M1S primer added sample barcodes and 2-4 random nucleotides. Over 8 million TCR beta CDR3 reads came from each mother, compared with about 3 million reads from each child. TCR recombination output is similarly shaped by thymic selection in related and unrelated pairs, with a minor effect exerted by inherited differences. Normalized repertoire overlap in related mother-child pairs was always slightly higher than in unrelated mother-child pairs, but the difference was never significant. No persistent microchimeric T cell clones were found, with a detection sensitivity of approximately 100 clones per million clonotypes. The study used deep NGS to compare TCR beta repertoires of mothers and children, seeking features distinguishing related mother-child pairs from unrelated individuals. Mothers averaged roughly 40 +/- 4 years of age and children averaged roughly 10 +/- 4 years. Libraries were sequenced on Illumina HiSeq 2000 with 100+100 nt paired-end reads after adapter ligation with NEBNext reagents. Mother and child libraries were prepared a month apart and sequenced in separate runs to prevent cross-contamination. For each donor, between roughly 450,000 and 2,300,000 distinct TCR beta clonotypes were identified. Naive TCR beta clonotypes were estimated from low-frequency clonotypes matched to each donor's FACS-determined naive share, without sorting.

The sequence derives from a boy younger than 18 in good health. Sequenced material: blood. The rearrangement joined TRBV20-1 to TRBJ2-3; no D segment can be confidently identified. The CDR3: CSANPSLNPTDTQYF. The nucleotide sequence reads as follows: TGCAGTGCTAATCCCTCCCTTAACCCCACAGATACGCAGTATTTT.